Following are 6 T cell receptor beta chains from one sample sequenced in a study of response to subunit inactivated influenza vaccine (dated by TCRdb to the late 2010s). Libraries were built with RT-PCR. This sample was sequenced with an Illumina HiSeq 2500. TCRdb trimmed public reads at Q25 via fastp, called clones via MiXCR and kept in-frame beta chains. Under each unique CDR3 protein, matching rows form one entry showing the most common genes and DNA. This sample has about 540,000 distinct CDR3 sequences in its table, and roughly 25% of those were observed once. Around 2.8% of the sample rests with the top ten. This sample was shared with a second study, whose subject was T cells expressing NK-cell markers. As the second study states: 5'RACE template switching, by which a universal primer site and unique molecular identifiers were added, was used to make TCR beta cDNA libraries.

The material was CD4+ T cells sorted from PBMCs, obtained 11 to 12 days after vaccination. The receptors originated from a man aged 45 to 65 who received an inactivated influenza vaccine. Donor details come from another sample of the same person, matched by shared clones.

This clonotype was seen only a few times. The rearrangement links TRBV20-1 to TRBJ1-2; the D is unclear. Germline V CDR1 and CDR2: DFQATT, SNEGSKA (reference sequence). Between the trimmed V and J ends, which lost 3 bases and 7 bases, there was a span of 12 bases. The CDR3 spans 12 residues. CDR3: CSASPAPGGYTF. In DNA, the CDR3 is TGCAGTGCTAGTCCAGCGCCGGGTGGCTACACCTTC.

The chain employs TRBV2 and TRBJ2-7; D is unclear. The CDR3 is 12 amino acids. Germline lookup yields CDR1 SNHLY and CDR2 FYNNEI. Trimming took off 8 bases at V and 3 bases at J, with 11 bases between the two ends. CDR3 in amino acids: CASGVRFYEQYF. In nucleotides, the CDR3 is TGTGCCAGCGGGGTCCGATTCTACGAGCAGTACTTC.

This clonotype was recorded at least ten times. The genes are TRBV5-1 and TRBJ2-1, with no clear D. The CDR3 has 13 residues. The V and J ends lost 0 bases and 6 bases respectively, with 7 bases between them. Germline CDR1 is SGHRS and CDR2 is YFSETQ. CDR3 nucleotide sequence: TGCGCCAGCAGCTTGGCCGCTAGCAATGAGCAGTTCTTC. As protein: CASSLAASNEQFF.

This sequence joins TRBV10-3 and TRBJ2-7, with a tentative D call TRBD2 (5 bases). The CDR3 has 14 residues. Trimming stripped 0 bases from V and 2 bases from J, with 8 bases between. Germline V CDR1 and CDR2: ENHRY, SYGVKD. CDR3 DNA sequence: TGTGCCATCAGTGAGTCGGACGGGGCCTACGAGCAGTACTTC. Translating it yields CAISESDGAYEQYF.

The chain links TRBV5-5 to TRBJ2-5; 16 bases match TRBD2. The CDR3 loop spans 17 amino acids. Germline CDR1 SGHKS, CDR2 YYEKEE (reference sequence). V lost 4 bases to trimming and J lost 4 bases; unmatched junction nucleotides: 7. CDR3 coding DNA: TGTGCCAGCAGCGTGGGACTAGCGGGAGGGTTGGGAGAGACCCAGTACTTC. Protein: CASSVGLAGGLGETQYF.

This clonotype occurred a few times. The chain employs TRBV2 and TRBJ2-7; D ambiguous. The V gene lost 11 bases and the J gene lost 1 base, with 15 bases spanning the gap. The CDR3 contains 13 residues. The germline CDR1 and CDR2 sequences are SNHLY and FYNNEI. CDR3 region: CAGLGERSYEQYF. The CDR3 region has the DNA TGTGCCGGCCTCGGCGAGAGGTCCTACGAGCAGTACTTC.